This TCR beta chain was identified during a study of patients with pleural tuberculosis (dated by TCRdb to 2013 to 2016). A word on this clonotype: Its antigen remains undetermined. Base qualities are not provided; no much larger clone lies one nucleotide away.

Sequencing instrument: Illumina Genome Analyzer IIx. TCRdb applied fastp at Q25 and MiXCR to the public reads, then kept only in-frame beta chains. CDR3 protein duplicates are merged, each entry listing the most common genes and DNA. In this sample the table shows about 50,000 distinct CDR3 sequences, 5.5% to 8% of which occur a single time. About 16% of the sample rests with the top ten. CDR1 is given as SQVTM and CDR2 as ANQGSEA, both from the germline V gene. Relative to germline, V is missing 7 bases and J is missing 5 bases, with 5 bases of the junction outside any gene match. The cysteine opens and the phenylalanine closes a CDR3 of 12 amino acids. Solely the CDR3 DNA is kept, with 36 bases framed from the first base.

The source of this sequence is a human donor with pleural tuberculosis. The chain employs TRBV29-1 and TRBJ2-5; 9 junctional bases match TRBD1. In nucleotide form, the sequence is TGCAGCGCCTGGGACAGGGACGAGACCCAGTACTTC. Its coded protein is CSAWDRDETQYF.